The T cell receptor beta chain described here comes from a study of T cell responses to AZD1222 COVID-19 vaccine. Regarding the study as a whole: CD4 TCRs linked to vaccination spanned spike, dominating at 160-218 and 743-854.

In the case of this clone: Its antigen remains unidentified.

Assay: immunoSEQ multiplex PCR; the TCRdb copy retains only in-frame clones and omits some. The data contain about 170,000 clones, approximately 92% of them singletons. The ends were cut back, 7 bases at V and 2 bases at J, with 14 bases in the middle. Germline CDR1 MNHEY, CDR2 SVGAGI. The CDR3 consists of 14 residues. Source: peripheral blood, taken on day 0 of AZD1222 vaccination. The genes are TRBV6-5 and TRBJ1-1; D is unclear. The source is an adult in good health. CDR3 nucleotides: TGTGCCAGCACCCCCGGGAGATACAACACTGAAGCTTTCTTT. Amino acids: CASTPGRYNTEAFF.